The present T cell receptor (beta chain) was sequenced within a study of blood T cell repertoires in COVID-19. Everyone who took part was roughly 18 to 89 years old, and they came from fewer than 25 US areas. Resolution of symptoms, clearance, or two negative PCRs was present in recovered Cohort 3 donors. J lost 8 bases, V lost 4 bases, and 8 bases had no gene match. Per germline, CDR1 SNHLY and CDR2 FYNNEI. The CDR3 covers 15 residues. Libraries were prepared by immunoSEQ multiplex PCR; TCRdb keeps only in-frame clonotypes and omits some of them. Here the sample spans over 200,000 clones, 84% being singletons.

The sample was PBMCs or T cells enriched from blood (not recorded which). The J gene is TRBJ2-1, the V gene TRBV2; 10 bases align to TRBD1. The TCR sequence derives from a woman between 40 and 55 years old who had recovered from COVID-19. CDR3 amino acids: CASSGDRGSVDEQFF. In DNA, the CDR3 is TGTGCCAGCAGTGGGGACAGGGGATCGGTCGATGAGCAGTTCTTC.